The following is a T cell receptor (beta chain) sequence with its context. What it binds is unknown. The CDR3 contains 19 residues. Trimming stripped 5 bases from V and 4 bases from J, with 26 bases between. Germline assignment: CDR1 MNHEY and CDR2 SMNVEV (reference sequence). This sample was taken from a study of glioma-infiltrating T cells. Points from the study as a whole: Tissue and blood shared very few CDR3 sequences. Gliomas, especially low-grade, showed above-expected tissue-blood divergence; non-neoplastic patients showed below.

The iRepertoire nested amplicon-rescue multiplex PCR amplified TCR alpha and beta CDR3s from RNA. One-step reverse transcription and amplification started from around 100-400 ng of tissue mRNA or PBMC total RNA. TCRdb reprocessed the multiplex PCR reads via MiXCR and lists one record per CDR3 protein. In the table there are about 190,000 distinct CDR3 sequences, 25% to 35% of which are singletons. The gene calls are TRBV27 and TRBJ1-4; a weak D match, TRBD1 (5 bases). The sequence derives from a human donor with low-grade glioma or glioblastoma, undergoing nonglioma brain surgery, or in good health (not recorded which). The sequenced sample was glioma tissue, nonneoplastic brain tissue, or PBMCs (not recorded which). The CDR3 reads CASSQLVPGHSANNEKLFF. CDR3 coding DNA: TGTGCCAGCAGTCAGCTAGTCCCTGGACATAGTGCGAATAATGAAAAACTGTTTTTT.